This T cell receptor (beta chain) is from a study of OX40 agonist ivuxolimab in advanced cancers. On the study more broadly: An agonistic anti-OX40 (CD134) antibody, ivuxolimab, was used to treat the patients.

Germline CDR1 is LGHNA and CDR2 is YNFKEQ. V lost 4 bases to trimming and J lost 2 bases, with 12 bases between them. The CDR3 spans 14 residues. TCRdb's table, derived via immunoSEQ multiplex PCR, lists solely in-frame clones and lacks some. The sample shows 22,000 or so clones, 78% of them seen only once. The chain couples TRBV4-2 to TRBJ2-7, with D tentatively TRBD1 (5 bases). Sequencing used CD4+ or CD8+ T cells sorted from blood, obtained in a trial of the OX40 agonist ivuxolimab. This TCR came from an adult with an advanced solid tumor such as melanoma, head and neck, liver or kidney cancer. CDR3 nucleotides: TGTGCCAGCAGCCTCAGGGTGGGGCCCTACGAGCAGTACTTC. The encoded protein is CASSLRVGPYEQYF.